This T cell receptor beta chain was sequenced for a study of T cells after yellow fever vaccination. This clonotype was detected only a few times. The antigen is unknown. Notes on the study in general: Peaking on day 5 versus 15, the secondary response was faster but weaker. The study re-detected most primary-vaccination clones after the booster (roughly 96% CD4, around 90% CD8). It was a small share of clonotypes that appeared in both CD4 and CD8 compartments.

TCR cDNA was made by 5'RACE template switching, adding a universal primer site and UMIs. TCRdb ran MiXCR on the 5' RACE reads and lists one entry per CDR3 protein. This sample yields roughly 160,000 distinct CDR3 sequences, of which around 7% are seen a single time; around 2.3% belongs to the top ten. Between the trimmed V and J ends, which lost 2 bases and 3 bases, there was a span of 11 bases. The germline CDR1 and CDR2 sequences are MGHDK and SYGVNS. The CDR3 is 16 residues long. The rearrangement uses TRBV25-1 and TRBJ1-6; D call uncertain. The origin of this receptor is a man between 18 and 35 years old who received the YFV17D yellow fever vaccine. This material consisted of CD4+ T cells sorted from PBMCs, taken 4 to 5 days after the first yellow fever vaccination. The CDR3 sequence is CASSETWHRYNSPLHF. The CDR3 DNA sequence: TGTGCCAGCAGTGAAACGTGGCACCGCTATAATTCACCCCTCCACTTT.